This T cell receptor beta chain was sequenced during a study of cytomegalovirus exposure and HLA in healthy donors. General study points: In a later analysis, several top co-occurrence clusters appeared linked to parvovirus B19, influenza, CMV and Epstein-Barr virus. TCR beta sequences numbering more than 15,000 were associated with HLA alleles at 0.05 false discovery rate in a later analysis. Other equally common chains were less clonally expanded than HLA-associated TCR beta chains, a later analysis showed. TRBV6-2, TRBV6-3 and some other V segments were unresolvable in 87-base-pair reads.

This CDR3 is built from 14 residues. Germline CDR1 MNHEY, CDR2 SMNVEV (reference sequence). The germline V and J ends were trimmed by 7 bases and 2 bases, with 15 bases remaining between them. In the PCR, 60 Vbeta and 13 Jbeta primers were used. Some clones are missing from TCRdb's copy, which holds only in-frame ones; the method was immunoSEQ multiplex PCR. Recorded for this sample: 60,000 to 70,000 clones. Note on this clone: The antigen remains undetermined.

This sequence joins TRBV27 and TRBJ2-7, with D possibly matching TRBD2 (5 bases). Sequencing input: PBMCs. This TCR was recovered from a boy under 18 in good health and CMV-seronegative. The CDR3 DNA reads TGTGCCAGCATGAGGGCAGGCGATACCTACGAGCAGTACTTC. Residues: CASMRAGDTYEQYF.